The T cell receptor (beta chain) under discussion was sequenced for a study of naive and memory T cell subsets. This CDR3 comprises 16 residues. Per the germline V gene, CDR1 is MGHRA and CDR2 is YSYEKL. V was shortened by 0 bases and J by 0 bases, with 9 bases between the two germline ends. Comment on this clonotype: Its antigen is as yet unknown.

Study results and limitations: Activation and differentiation may alter RNA-based TCR counts. No ground truth validated the naive and memory repertoire findings. A few larger clonotypes appeared in naive repertoires, especially CD8, possibly memory cells re-expressing CD45RA.

Both TRBC1 and TRBC2 were covered by a beta constant-region primer of two equimolar oligonucleotides. Nested alpha and beta constant-region primers with the SP2 primer drove four PCR rounds on ligated cDNA. Ligation attached a single-stranded oligonucleotide with a 12-nucleotide UMI and the SP2 primer to the cDNA 3' end. TCRdb re-called the UMI-ligation and nested PCR reads through MiXCR, storing one row per CDR3 protein. The sample includes about 150,000 distinct CDR3 sequences, under 25% of them seen just once. This receptor was taken from a human donor in good health. The gene calls are TRBV4-1 and TRBJ2-1, with D unresolved. The sequencing sample was made of naive CD4+ T cells from blood. CDR3 coding DNA: TGCGCCAGCAGCCAAGACCCAGTACCCTCCTACAATGAGCAGTTCTTC. This sequence encodes CASSQDPVPSYNEQFF.